The 6 T cell receptor beta chains in this list originate from one sample, sequenced in a study of T cell changes during pregnancy in multiple sclerosis. Assay: immunoSEQ multiplex PCR; the TCRdb copy retains only in-frame clones and omits some. The sample lists around 39,000 clones; about 92% were seen once. The sequenced sample consisted of PBMCs (not recorded whether the cells were cultured). Receptors originate from a female donor with multiple sclerosis, enrolled in a pregnancy study.

This chain uses TRBV25-1 with TRBJ1-2; the D gene is possibly TRBD1 (5 bases). The germline V gene encodes CDR1 MGHDK and CDR2 SYGVNS. The CDR3 is 16 amino acids. The germline V and J ends were trimmed by 6 bases and 4 bases, with 21 bases remaining between them. The CDR3 bases are TGTGCCAGCAGCCCGAACCTGGGACTCCAAGGCTATGGCTACACCTTC. Protein sequence: CASSPNLGLQGYGYTF.

This clone showed up just once. The rearrangement joins TRBV5-1 to TRBJ1-1; D unresolved. Germline values: CDR1 SGHRS, CDR2 YFSETQ. The CDR3 runs 13 residues. Trimming shortened V by 2 bases and J by 1 base, and 6 bases separated the two germline ends. The CDR3 loop is CASSLAENTEAFF. CDR3 bases: TGCGCCAGCAGCTTAGCAGAGAACACTGAAGCTTTCTTT. Full variable domain (remainder filled in from reference TRBV5-1 and TRBJ1-1): KAGVTQTPRYLIKTRGQQVTLSCSPISGHRSVSWYQQTPGQGLQFLFEYFSETQRNKGNFPGRFSGRQFSNSRSEMNVSTLELGDSALYLCASSLAENTEAFFGQGTRLTVV.

V and J are TRBV6-5 and TRBJ1-2; D is perhaps TRBD1 (6 bases). The CDR3 extends over 15 amino acids. V dropped 6 bases and J dropped 4 bases, with 18 bases sitting between them. The V gene's germline CDR1 is MNHEY and CDR2 SVGAGI. The CDR3 sequence is CASRPYTQGSYGYTF. CDR3 sequence (DNA): TGTGCCAGCAGACCTTATACGCAGGGGAGCTATGGCTACACCTTC.

This chain joins TRBV19 and TRBJ1-5; 8 nucleotides line up with TRBD1. Germline V CDR1 and CDR2: LNHDA, SQIVND (reference sequence). This CDR3 has 15 amino acids. The V and J ends lost 6 bases and 3 bases, in that order; junction bases with no gene match: 7. Here the CDR3 DNA reads TGTGCCAGTAGATTGGGACAGGACACCAATCAGCCCCAGCATTTT. Its translation is CASRLGQDTNQPQHF.

This rearrangement joins TRBV2 to TRBJ2-7, with TRBD1 matching 7 bases. The V segment lost 5 bases and the J segment 2 bases; nucleotides outside the gene matches: 3. The CDR3 extends over 13 amino acids. Germline-derived CDR1 and CDR2 are SNHLY and FYNNEI. The CDR3 reads CASSLDRAYEQYF. The CDR3 DNA is TGTGCCAGCAGTCTAGACAGGGCCTACGAGCAGTACTTC.

The rearrangement uses TRBV28 and TRBJ2-3; TRBD2 aligns across 7 bases. CDR3 length: 16 residues. Trimming took 5 bases from V and 9 from J; bases not matched to a gene: 17. Germline assignment: CDR1 MDHEN and CDR2 SYDVKM. Written as DNA, the CDR3 is TGTGCCAGCAGTCCTACCCCTTTGGCAGGGCGGGGGACGCAGTATTTT. Protein: CASSPTPLAGRGTQYF.